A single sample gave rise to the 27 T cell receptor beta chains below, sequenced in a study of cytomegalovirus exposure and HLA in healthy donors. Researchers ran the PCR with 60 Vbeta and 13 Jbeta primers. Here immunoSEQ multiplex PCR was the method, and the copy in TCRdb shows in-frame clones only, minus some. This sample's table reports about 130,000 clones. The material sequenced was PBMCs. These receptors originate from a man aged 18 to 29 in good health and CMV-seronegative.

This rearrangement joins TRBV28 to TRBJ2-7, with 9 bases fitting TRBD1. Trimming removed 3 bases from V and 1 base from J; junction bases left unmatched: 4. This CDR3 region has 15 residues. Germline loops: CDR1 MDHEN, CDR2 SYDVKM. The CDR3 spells CASSLAGQGSYEQYF. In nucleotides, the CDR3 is TGTGCCAGCAGTTTGGCGGGACAGGGTTCCTACGAGCAGTACTTC. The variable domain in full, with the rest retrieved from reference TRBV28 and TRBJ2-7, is DVKVTQSSRYLVKRTGEKVFLECVQDMDHENMFWYRQDPGLGLRLIYFSYDVKMKEKGDIPEGYSVSREKKERFSLILESASTNQTSMYLCASSLAGQGSYEQYFGPGTRLTVT.

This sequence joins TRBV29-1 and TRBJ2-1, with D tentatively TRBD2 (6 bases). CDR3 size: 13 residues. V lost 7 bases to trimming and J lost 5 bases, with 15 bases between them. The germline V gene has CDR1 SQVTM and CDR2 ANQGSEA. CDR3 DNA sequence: TGCAGCGCCCCCGGGGGTTGGGACAATGAGCAGTTCTTC. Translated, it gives CSAPGGWDNEQFF.

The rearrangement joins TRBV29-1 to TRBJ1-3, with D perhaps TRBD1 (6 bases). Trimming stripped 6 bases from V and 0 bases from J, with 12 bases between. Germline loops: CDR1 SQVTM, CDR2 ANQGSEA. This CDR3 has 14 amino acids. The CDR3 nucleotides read TGCAGCGTAGTACAGGGCACCTCTGGAAACACCATATATTTT. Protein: CSVVQGTSGNTIYF.

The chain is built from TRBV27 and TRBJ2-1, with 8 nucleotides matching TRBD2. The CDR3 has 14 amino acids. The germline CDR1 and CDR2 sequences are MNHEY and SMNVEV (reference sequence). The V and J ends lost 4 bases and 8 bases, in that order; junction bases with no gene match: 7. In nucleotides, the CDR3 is TGTGCCAGCAGTTGGGCGGGGGGCCTGGATGAGCAGTTCTTC. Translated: CASSWAGGLDEQFF.

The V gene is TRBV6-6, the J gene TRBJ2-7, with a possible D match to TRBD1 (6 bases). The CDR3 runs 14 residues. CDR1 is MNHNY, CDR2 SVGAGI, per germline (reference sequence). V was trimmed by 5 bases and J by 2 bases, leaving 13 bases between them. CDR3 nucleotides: TGTGCCAGCAGTCTCACAGGGATCACCTACGAGCAGTACTTC. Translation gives CASSLTGITYEQYF.

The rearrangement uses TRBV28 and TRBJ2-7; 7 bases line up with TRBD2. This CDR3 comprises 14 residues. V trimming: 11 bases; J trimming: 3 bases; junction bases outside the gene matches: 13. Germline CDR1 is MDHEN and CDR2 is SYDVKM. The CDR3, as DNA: TGTGCCTCAAATCGGGGCGGGAGTCTCTACGAGCAGTACTTC. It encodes CASNRGGSLYEQYF.

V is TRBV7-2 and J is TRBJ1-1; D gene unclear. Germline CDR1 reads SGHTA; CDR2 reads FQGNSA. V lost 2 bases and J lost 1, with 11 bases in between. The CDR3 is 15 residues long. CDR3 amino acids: CASSLPFEGNTEAFF. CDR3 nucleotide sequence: TGTGCCAGCAGCTTACCCTTCGAGGGGAACACTGAAGCTTTCTTT.

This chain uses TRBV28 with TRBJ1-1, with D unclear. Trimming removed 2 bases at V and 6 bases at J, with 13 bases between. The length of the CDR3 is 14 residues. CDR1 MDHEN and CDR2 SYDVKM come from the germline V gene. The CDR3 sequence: CASSLRPSEAEAFF. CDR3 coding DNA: TGTGCCAGCAGTTTACGGCCCTCAGAGGCTGAAGCTTTCTTT.

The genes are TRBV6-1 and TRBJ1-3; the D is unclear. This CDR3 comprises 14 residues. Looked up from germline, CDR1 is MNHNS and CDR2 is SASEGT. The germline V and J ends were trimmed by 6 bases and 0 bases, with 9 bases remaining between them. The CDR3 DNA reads TGTGCCAGCAGCCTAGAGAACTCTGGAAACACCATATATTTT. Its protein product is CASSLENSGNTIYF.

The CDR3 nucleotides read TGTGCCAGCCGCAAAACCTCAGGGCCGTCGCCCACCGGGGAGCTGTTTTTT. Encoded protein: CASRKTSGPSPTGELFF. The gene calls are TRBV7-9 and TRBJ2-2; D is possibly TRBD1 (5 bases). The CDR3 consists of 17 residues. Germline-derived CDR1 and CDR2 are SEHNR and FQNEAQ (reference sequence). V was pared by 8 bases and J by 4 bases, with 23 bases between.

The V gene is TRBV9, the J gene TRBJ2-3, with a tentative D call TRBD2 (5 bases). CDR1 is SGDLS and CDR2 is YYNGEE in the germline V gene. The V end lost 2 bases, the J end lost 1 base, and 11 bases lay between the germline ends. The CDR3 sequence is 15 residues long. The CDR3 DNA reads TGTGCCAGCAGCGTGAGGGCCCTCGGCACAGATACGCAGTATTTT. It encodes CASSVRALGTDTQYF.

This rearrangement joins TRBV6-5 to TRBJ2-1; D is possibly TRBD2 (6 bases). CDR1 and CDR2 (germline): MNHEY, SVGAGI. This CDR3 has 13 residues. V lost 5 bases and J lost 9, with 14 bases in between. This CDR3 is CASSPALGGEQFF. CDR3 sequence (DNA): TGTGCCAGCAGTCCAGCCCTGGGAGGTGAGCAGTTCTTC.

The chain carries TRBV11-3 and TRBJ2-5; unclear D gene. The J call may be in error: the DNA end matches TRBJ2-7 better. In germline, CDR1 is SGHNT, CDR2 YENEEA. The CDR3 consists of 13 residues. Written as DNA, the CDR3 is TGTGCCAGCAGCCCCGCCCTAACCTACGAGCAGTACTTC. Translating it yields CASSPALTYEQYF.

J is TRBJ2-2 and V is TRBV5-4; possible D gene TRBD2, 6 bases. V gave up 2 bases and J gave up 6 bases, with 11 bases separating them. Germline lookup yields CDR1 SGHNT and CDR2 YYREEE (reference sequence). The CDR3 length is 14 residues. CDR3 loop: CASSFGGIAGELFF. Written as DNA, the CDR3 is TGTGCCAGCAGCTTTGGCGGGATCGCCGGGGAGCTGTTTTTT.

The CDR3: CATSIAGGPEETQYF. In DNA form, the CDR3 reads TGTGCCACAAGTATAGCGGGAGGACCTGAGGAGACCCAGTACTTC. The chain is built from TRBV9 and TRBJ2-5, with TRBD2 identical over 10 bases. With V trimmed by 9 bases and J by 5 bases, 13 bases remained unmatched. In germline, CDR1 is SGDLS, CDR2 YYNGEE. The CDR3 has 15 amino acids.

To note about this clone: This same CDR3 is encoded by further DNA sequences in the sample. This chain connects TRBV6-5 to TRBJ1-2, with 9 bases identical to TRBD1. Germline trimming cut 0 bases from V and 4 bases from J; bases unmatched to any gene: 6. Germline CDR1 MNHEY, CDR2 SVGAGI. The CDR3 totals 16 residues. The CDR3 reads CASSYSRTGGGYGYTF. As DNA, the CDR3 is TGTGCCAGCAGTTACTCTCGCACAGGGGGCGGCTATGGCTACACCTTC.

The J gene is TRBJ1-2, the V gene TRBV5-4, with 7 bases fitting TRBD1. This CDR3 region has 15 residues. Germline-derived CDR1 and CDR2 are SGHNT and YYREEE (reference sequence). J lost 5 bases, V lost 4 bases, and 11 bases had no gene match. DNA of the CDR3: TGTGCCAGCAGCCACGATCTACAGGGGACATATGGCTACACCTTC. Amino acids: CASSHDLQGTYGYTF.

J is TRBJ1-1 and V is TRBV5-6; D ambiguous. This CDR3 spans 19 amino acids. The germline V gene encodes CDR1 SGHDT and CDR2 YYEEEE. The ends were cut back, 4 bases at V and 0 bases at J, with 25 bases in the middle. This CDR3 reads CASSHLRTIGVSMNTEAFF. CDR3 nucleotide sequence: TGTGCCAGCAGCCACCTTAGGACTATTGGAGTATCTATGAACACTGAAGCTTTCTTT.

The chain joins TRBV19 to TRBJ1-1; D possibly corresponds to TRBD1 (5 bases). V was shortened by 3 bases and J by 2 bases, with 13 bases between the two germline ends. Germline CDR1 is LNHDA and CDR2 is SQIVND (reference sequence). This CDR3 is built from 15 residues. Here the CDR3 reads CASSMVGGRNTEAFF. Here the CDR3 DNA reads TGTGCCAGTAGTATGGTGGGGGGACGTAACACTGAAGCTTTCTTT. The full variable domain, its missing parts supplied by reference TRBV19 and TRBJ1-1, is DGGITQSPKYLFRKEGQNVTLSCEQNLNHDAMYWYRQDPGQGLRLIYYSQIVNDFQKGDIAEGYSVSREKKESFPLTVTSAQKNPTAFYLCASSMVGGRNTEAFFGQGTRLTVV.

The DNA of the CDR3 is TGTGCCAGCAGCGTTGCACAGAAGAACACTGAAGCTTTCTTT. Encoded protein: CASSVAQKNTEAFF. The chain has TRBV9 and TRBJ1-1, with D unclear. The germline V gene has CDR1 SGDLS and CDR2 YYNGEE. This CDR3 region has 14 residues. Trimming shortened V by 2 bases and J by 1 base, and 9 bases separated the two germline ends.

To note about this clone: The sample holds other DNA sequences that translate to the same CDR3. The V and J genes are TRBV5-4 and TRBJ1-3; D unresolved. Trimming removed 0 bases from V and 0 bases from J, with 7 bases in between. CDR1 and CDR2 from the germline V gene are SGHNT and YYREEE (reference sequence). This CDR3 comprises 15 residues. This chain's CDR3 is CASSLDRSSGNTIYF. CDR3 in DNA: TGTGCCAGCAGCTTGGATAGGAGCTCTGGAAACACCATATATTTT.

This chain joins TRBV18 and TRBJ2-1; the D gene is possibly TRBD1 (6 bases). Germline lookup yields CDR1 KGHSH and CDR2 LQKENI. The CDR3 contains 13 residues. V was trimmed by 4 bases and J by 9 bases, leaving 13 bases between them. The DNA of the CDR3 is TGTGCCAGCTCACTTAGGGGGTCCGCTGAGCAGTTCTTC. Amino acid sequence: CASSLRGSAEQFF.

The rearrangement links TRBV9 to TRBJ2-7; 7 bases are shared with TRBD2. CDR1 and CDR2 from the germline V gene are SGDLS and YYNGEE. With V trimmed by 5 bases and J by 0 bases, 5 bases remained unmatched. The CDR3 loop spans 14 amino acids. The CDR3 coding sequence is TGTGCCAGCAGTTCTAGCGGCTTCTCCTACGAGCAGTACTTC. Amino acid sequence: CASSSSGFSYEQYF.

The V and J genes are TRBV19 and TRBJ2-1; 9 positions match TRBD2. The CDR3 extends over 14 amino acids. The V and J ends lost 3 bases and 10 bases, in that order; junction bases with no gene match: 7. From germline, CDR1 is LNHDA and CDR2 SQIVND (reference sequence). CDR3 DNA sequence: TGTGCCAGTAGTATCCCGGGACTAGCTGGAGAGCAGTTCTTC. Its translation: CASSIPGLAGEQFF.

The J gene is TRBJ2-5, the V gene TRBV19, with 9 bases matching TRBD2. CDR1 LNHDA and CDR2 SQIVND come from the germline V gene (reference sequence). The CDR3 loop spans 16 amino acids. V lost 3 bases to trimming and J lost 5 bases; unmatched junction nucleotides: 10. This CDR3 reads CASSIWASGEGETQYF. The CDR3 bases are TGTGCCAGTAGTATTTGGGCTAGCGGGGAAGGTGAGACCCAGTACTTC.

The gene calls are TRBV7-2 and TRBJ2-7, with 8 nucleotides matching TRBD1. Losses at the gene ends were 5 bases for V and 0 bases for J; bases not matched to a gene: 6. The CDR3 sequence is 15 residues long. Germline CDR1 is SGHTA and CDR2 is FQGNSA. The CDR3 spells CASSPRQGHSYEQYF. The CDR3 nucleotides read TGTGCCAGCAGCCCCCGACAGGGGCACTCCTACGAGCAGTACTTC.

CDR3 sequence reads: CASSPFSGTDVQTLHF. CDR3 bases: TGTGCCAGCTCACCGTTCTCCGGGACAGACGTTCAGACCCTCCACTTT. This rearrangement joins TRBV18 to TRBJ1-6; TRBD1 matches 7 bases. Germline V lookup: CDR1 KGHSH, CDR2 LQKENI. The CDR3 runs to 16 residues. V was clipped by 3 bases and J by 14 bases; unmatched bases: 16. Supplemented by reference TRBV18 and TRBJ1-6, the full variable domain reads NAGVMQNPRHLVRRRGQEARLRCSPMKGHSHVYWYRQLPEEGLKFMVYLQKENIIDESGMPKERFSAEFPKEGPSILRIQQVVRGDSAAYFCASSPFSGTDVQTLHFGNGTRLTVT.